Given below is one T cell receptor beta chain in context. Its target is not known. Both 60 Vbeta primers and 13 Jbeta primers went into the PCR. The method was immunoSEQ multiplex PCR; TCRdb's version includes in-frame clones alone and lacks a portion of them. The sample yields approximately 150,000 clones, around 79% seen once. Germline loops: CDR1 SGHDT, CDR2 YYEEEE. CDR3 size: 13 residues. Trimming took 3 bases from V and 5 from J, leaving 11 bases between them. These data belong to a study of cytomegalovirus exposure and HLA in healthy donors. Whole-study findings and limits: A few V segments could not be told apart, such as TRBV6-2 and TRBV6-3, and were left out. Upon later analysis, TCR association rates were observed to vary by HLA locus, being highest for DRB1 and lowest for HLA-C. It was reported that TCR beta sequences correctly inferred the HLA-A and HLA-B alleles for most subjects.

V gene TRBV5-6 combines with J gene TRBJ1-1, with no clear D. This TCR came from a woman in her 30s in good health and CMV-seronegative. The sequencing input was PBMCs. The DNA for the CDR3 is TGTGCCAGCAGCTCACGAGGTGGGACTGAAGCTTTCTTT. It yields the protein CASSSRGGTEAFF.